Listed below are T cell receptor beta chains from one sample, sequenced in a study of a mutant IDH1 vaccine in newly diagnosed glioma. TCRdb keeps only in-frame clones here, not all; method: immunoSEQ multiplex PCR. The data hold about 85,000 clones, with about 90% observed a single time. Their specific antigens are unknown. Sequences were derived from PBMCs, sampled from a glioma patient whose treatment included an IDH1 peptide vaccine. The receptors originated from a woman in her 50s with glioma. CDR3s include the opening cysteine and the closing phenylalanine or tryptophan. A D gene is named only where the DNA matches it firmly. Clone size is stated in some rows and not others, as once, few, many or a class when expanded.

CDR3aa: CASSDPEASTDTQYF; CDR3nt: TGCGCCAGCAGTGATCCCGAAGCCAGCACAGATACGCAGTATTTT; len: 15; d_gene: NA; j_gene: TRBJ2-3; v_gene: TRBV10-1; abundance: NA
CDR3aa: CAWSLRRGTGEKLFF; CDR3nt: TGTGCCTGGAGTCTCAGGAGGGGAACGGGCGAAAAACTGTTTTTT; len: 15; d_gene: NA; j_gene: TRBJ1-4; v_gene: TRBV30; abundance: NA
CDR3aa: CASSLRGLAGLRETQYF; CDR3nt: TGTGCCAGCAGCTTAAGGGGACTAGCGGGATTAAGGGAGACCCAGTACTTC; len: 17; d_gene: TRBD2; j_gene: TRBJ2-5; v_gene: TRBV13; abundance: once
CDR3aa: CAIRGEEGTSYNEQFF; CDR3nt: TGTGCCATCAGGGGTGAGGAGGGGACCTCCTACAATGAGCAGTTCTTC; len: 16; d_gene: NA; j_gene: TRBJ2-1; v_gene: TRBV10-3; abundance: NA
CDR3aa: CSVRIALTTEAFF; CDR3nt: TGCAGCGTTCGAATTGCATTGACCACTGAAGCTTTCTTT; len: 13; d_gene: NA; j_gene: TRBJ1-1; v_gene: TRBV29-1; abundance: NA
CDR3aa: CASSVGRGSSNEQFF; CDR3nt: TGTGCCAGCAGCGTAGGGCGCGGGAGTTCTAATGAGCAGTTCTTC; len: 15; d_gene: TRBD2; j_gene: TRBJ2-1; v_gene: TRBV9; abundance: NA
CDR3aa: CASSFQQGNTEAFF; CDR3nt: TGTGCCAGCAGTTTCCAACAGGGGAACACTGAAGCTTTCTTT; len: 14; d_gene: NA; j_gene: TRBJ1-1; v_gene: TRBV6-1; abundance: NA
CDR3aa: CASGQTRNEQFF; CDR3nt: TGTGCCAGCGGCCAAACCCGCAATGAGCAGTTCTTC; len: 12; d_gene: NA; j_gene: TRBJ2-1; v_gene: TRBV2; abundance: NA
CDR3aa: CASSWGVYNEQFF; CDR3nt: TGTGCCAGTAGCTGGGGAGTCTACAATGAGCAGTTCTTC; len: 13; d_gene: NA; j_gene: TRBJ2-1; v_gene: TRBV19; abundance: NA
CDR3aa: CASSLTSGREETQYF; CDR3nt: TGTGCCAGCAGTTTGACTAGCGGGAGGGAAGAGACCCAGTACTTC; len: 15; d_gene: TRBD2; j_gene: TRBJ2-5; v_gene: TRBV2; abundance: NA
CDR3aa: CASSRDGYNEQFF; CDR3nt: TGCGCCAGCAGCCGGGACGGCTACAATGAGCAGTTCTTC; len: 13; d_gene: NA; j_gene: TRBJ2-1; v_gene: TRBV10-1; abundance: NA
CDR3aa: CASSRQYNEQFF; CDR3nt: TGTGCCAGCAGTAGACAGTACAATGAGCAGTTCTTC; len: 12; d_gene: NA; j_gene: TRBJ2-1; v_gene: TRBV6-1; abundance: NA
CDR3aa: CASSQTESYEQYF; CDR3nt: TGTGCCAGCAGCCAGACTGAGTCCTACGAGCAGTACTTC; len: 13; d_gene: NA; j_gene: TRBJ2-7; v_gene: TRBV6-5; abundance: NA
CDR3aa: CASNRGGRLGVGETQYF; CDR3nt: TGCGCCAGCAATAGGGGAGGGCGATTGGGGGTTGGAGAGACCCAGTACTTC; len: 17; d_gene: TRBD2; j_gene: TRBJ2-5; v_gene: TRBV5-1; abundance: NA
CDR3aa: CASSVEGATNEKLFF; CDR3nt: TGTGCCAGCAGCGTAGAGGGTGCAACTAATGAAAAACTGTTTTTT; len: 15; d_gene: NA; j_gene: TRBJ1-4; v_gene: TRBV9; abundance: NA
CDR3aa: CASKGTLAPYEQYF; CDR3nt: TGTGCCAGCAAAGGGACCCTAGCACCGTACGAGCAGTACTTC; len: 14; d_gene: NA; j_gene: TRBJ2-7; v_gene: TRBV6-1; abundance: NA
CDR3aa: CAGGTAYTGELFF; CDR3nt: TGTGCCGGAGGGACAGCCTACACCGGGGAGCTGTTTTTT; len: 13; d_gene: NA; j_gene: TRBJ2-2; v_gene: TRBV6-6; abundance: NA
CDR3aa: CSVDPGLAAIGDEQFF; CDR3nt: TGCAGCGTTGACCCGGGACTGGCGGCCATTGGGGATGAGCAGTTCTTC; len: 16; d_gene: NA; j_gene: TRBJ2-1; v_gene: TRBV29-1; abundance: NA
CDR3aa: CASSSLPGGGSGANVLTF; CDR3nt: TGTGCCAGCAGCTCCCTACCAGGGGGCGGTTCTGGGGCCAACGTCCTGACTTTC; len: 18; d_gene: TRBD1; j_gene: TRBJ2-6; v_gene: TRBV7-6; abundance: once
CDR3aa: CASSVSREGRNEQFF; CDR3nt: TGTGCCAGCAGCGTTTCGCGGGAGGGCCGCAATGAGCAGTTCTTC; len: 15; d_gene: TRBD2; j_gene: TRBJ2-1; v_gene: TRBV9; abundance: NA
CDR3aa: CASSLSKGQGSWTLGEQYF; CDR3nt: TGTGCCAGCAGCTTGAGTAAGGGACAGGGGTCATGGACCCTGGGCGAGCAGTACTTC; len: 19; d_gene: TRBD1; j_gene: TRBJ2-7; v_gene: TRBV11-2; abundance: NA
CDR3aa: CASSLELAGSTDTQYF; CDR3nt: TGCGCCAGCAGCTTGGAACTAGCGGGTAGCACAGATACGCAGTATTTT; len: 16; d_gene: TRBD2; j_gene: TRBJ2-3; v_gene: TRBV5-1; abundance: once
CDR3aa: CASSPTGVETQYF; CDR3nt: TGCGCCAGCAGCCCGACAGGGGTGGAGACCCAGTACTTC; len: 13; d_gene: TRBD1; j_gene: TRBJ2-5; v_gene: TRBV5-1; abundance: NA
CDR3aa: CSVESRIAFWTEVNGYTF; CDR3nt: TGCAGCGTTGAATCCCGAATCGCTTTTTGGACGGAGGTGAACGGCTACACCTTC; len: 18; d_gene: NA; j_gene: TRBJ1-2; v_gene: TRBV29-1; abundance: NA
CDR3aa: CASSAGQNNEQFF; CDR3nt: TGTGCCAGCAGCGCCGGACAGAACAATGAGCAGTTCTTC; len: 13; d_gene: NA; j_gene: TRBJ2-1; v_gene: TRBV9; abundance: NA
CDR3aa: CASSPLNPGTGSIGEQFF; CDR3nt: TGTGCCAGCAGCCCCCTAAACCCCGGGACAGGGAGTATTGGTGAGCAGTTCTTC; len: 18; d_gene: TRBD1; j_gene: TRBJ2-1; v_gene: TRBV7-9; abundance: NA
CDR3aa: CASSEPLRQDEQYF; CDR3nt: TGTGCCAGCAGTGAACCTCTACGCCAGGACGAGCAGTACTTC; len: 14; d_gene: NA; j_gene: TRBJ2-7; v_gene: TRBV6-1; abundance: NA